A single sample gave rise to the 2 T cell receptor beta chains below, sequenced in a study of early stage breast cancer tumors. Clones were sequenced by immunoSEQ multiplex PCR, and TCRdb holds only the in-frame ones, with some missing. The profile shows roughly 30,000 clones, 70% to 90% of them singletons. Sequences were obtained from blood. The receptors here all came from a person aged 45 to 59 with breast cancer.

The CDR3 sequence: CASSAAGVPLHF. CDR3 DNA: TGTGCCAGCAGCGCGGCAGGGGTACCCCTCCACTTT. The chain couples TRBV9 to TRBJ1-6; D might be TRBD1 (6 bases). The V and J ends lost 3 bases and 12 bases respectively, with 10 bases between them. Germline V gene sequence: CDR1 SGDLS, CDR2 YYNGEE. This CDR3 has 12 residues.

This clone appeared a few times. The chain combines TRBV14 with TRBJ1-5; 9 positions agree with TRBD1. CDR3 length: 15 residues. Germline V CDR1 and CDR2: SGHDN, FVKESK. The trim removed 1 base at V and 7 bases at J, leaving 5 bases unmatched. CDR3 loop: CASSQGGQGWQPQHF. The CDR3 nucleotides read TGTGCCAGCAGCCAAGGAGGACAGGGGTGGCAGCCCCAGCATTTT.